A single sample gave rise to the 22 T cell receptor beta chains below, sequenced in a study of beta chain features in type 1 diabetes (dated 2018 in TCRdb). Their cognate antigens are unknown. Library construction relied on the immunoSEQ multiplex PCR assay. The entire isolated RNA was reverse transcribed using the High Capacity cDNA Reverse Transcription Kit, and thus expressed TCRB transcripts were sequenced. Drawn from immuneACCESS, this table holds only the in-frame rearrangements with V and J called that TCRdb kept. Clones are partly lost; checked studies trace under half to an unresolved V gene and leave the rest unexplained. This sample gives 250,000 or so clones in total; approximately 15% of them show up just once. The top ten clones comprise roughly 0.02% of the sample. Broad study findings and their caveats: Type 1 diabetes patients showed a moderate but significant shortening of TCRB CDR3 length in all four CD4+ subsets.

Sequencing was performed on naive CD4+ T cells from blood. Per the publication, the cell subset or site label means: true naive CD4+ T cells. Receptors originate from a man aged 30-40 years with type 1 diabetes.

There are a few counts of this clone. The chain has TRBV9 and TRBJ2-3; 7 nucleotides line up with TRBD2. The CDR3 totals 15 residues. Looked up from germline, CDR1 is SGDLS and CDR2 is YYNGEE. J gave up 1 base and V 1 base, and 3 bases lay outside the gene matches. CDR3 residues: CASSVSSGRTDTQYF. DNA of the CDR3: TGTGCCAGCAGCGTATCTAGCGGACGCACAGATACGCAGTATTTT.

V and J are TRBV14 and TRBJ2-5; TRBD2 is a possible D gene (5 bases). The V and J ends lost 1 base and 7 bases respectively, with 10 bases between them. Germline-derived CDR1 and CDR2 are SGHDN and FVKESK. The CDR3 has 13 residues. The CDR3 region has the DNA TGTGCCAGCAGCCAAGTGCTAGAGGGGACCCAGTACTTC. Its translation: CASSQVLEGTQYF.

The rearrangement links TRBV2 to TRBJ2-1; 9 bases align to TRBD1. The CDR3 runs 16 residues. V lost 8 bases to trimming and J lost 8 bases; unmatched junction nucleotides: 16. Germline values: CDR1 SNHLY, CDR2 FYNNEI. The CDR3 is CASRLGVTGGPDEQFF. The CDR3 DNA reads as TGTGCCAGCCGACTCGGTGTGACAGGGGGACCGGATGAGCAGTTCTTC.

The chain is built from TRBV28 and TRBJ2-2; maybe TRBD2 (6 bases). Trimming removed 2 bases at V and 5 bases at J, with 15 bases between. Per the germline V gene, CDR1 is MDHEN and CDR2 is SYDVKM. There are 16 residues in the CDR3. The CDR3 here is CASSLGGRPITGELFF. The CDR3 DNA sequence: TGTGCCAGCAGTTTAGGGGGGAGGCCAATAACCGGGGAGCTGTTTTTT.

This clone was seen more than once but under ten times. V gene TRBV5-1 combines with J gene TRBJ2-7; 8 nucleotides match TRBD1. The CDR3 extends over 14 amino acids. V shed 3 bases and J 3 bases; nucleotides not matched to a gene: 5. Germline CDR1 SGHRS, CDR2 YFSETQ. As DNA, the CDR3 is TGCGCCAGCAGCTGGGGACAGGACTTCTACGAGCAGTACTTC. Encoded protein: CASSWGQDFYEQYF.

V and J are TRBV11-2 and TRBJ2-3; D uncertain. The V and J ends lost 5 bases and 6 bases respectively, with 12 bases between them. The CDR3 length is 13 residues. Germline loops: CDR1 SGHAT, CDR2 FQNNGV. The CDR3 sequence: CASSESLEDTQYF. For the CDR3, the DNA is TGTGCCAGCAGCGAATCTTTGGAGGATACGCAGTATTTT.

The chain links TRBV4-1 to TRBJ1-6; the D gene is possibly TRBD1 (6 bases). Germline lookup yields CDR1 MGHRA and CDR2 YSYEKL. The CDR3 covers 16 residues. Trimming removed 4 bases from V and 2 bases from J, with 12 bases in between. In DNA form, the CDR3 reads TGCGCCAGCAGCCCCGGGGACACTACCTATAATTCACCCCTCCACTTT. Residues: CASSPGDTTYNSPLHF.

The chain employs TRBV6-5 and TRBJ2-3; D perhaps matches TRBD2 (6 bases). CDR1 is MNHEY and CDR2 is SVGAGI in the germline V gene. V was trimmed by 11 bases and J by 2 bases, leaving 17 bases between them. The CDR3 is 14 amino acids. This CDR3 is CAARASANTDTQYF. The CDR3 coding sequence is TGTGCCGCTCGGGCTAGCGCTAACACAGATACGCAGTATTTT.

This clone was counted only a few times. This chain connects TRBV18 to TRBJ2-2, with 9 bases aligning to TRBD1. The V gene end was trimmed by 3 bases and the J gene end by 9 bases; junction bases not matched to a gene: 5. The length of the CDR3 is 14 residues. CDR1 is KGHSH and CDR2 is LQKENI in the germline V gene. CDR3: CASSPGQGRRELFF. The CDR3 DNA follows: TGTGCCAGCTCACCGGGACAGGGTCGAAGGGAGCTGTTTTTT. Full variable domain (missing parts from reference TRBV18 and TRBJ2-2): NAGVMQNPRHLVRRRGQEARLRCSPMKGHSHVYWYRQLPEEGLKFMVYLQKENIIDESGMPKERFSAEFPKEGPSILRIQQVVRGDSAAYFCASSPGQGRRELFFGEGSRLTVL.

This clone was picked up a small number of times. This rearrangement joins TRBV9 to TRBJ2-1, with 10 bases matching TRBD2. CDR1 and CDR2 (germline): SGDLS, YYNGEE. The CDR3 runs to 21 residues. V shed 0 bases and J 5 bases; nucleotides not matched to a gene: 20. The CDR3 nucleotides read TGTGCCAGCAGCGTAGGAATCCCAACGACTAGCGGGCCGGGTGGGCACAATGAGCAGTTCTTC. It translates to CASSVGIPTTSGPGGHNEQFF.

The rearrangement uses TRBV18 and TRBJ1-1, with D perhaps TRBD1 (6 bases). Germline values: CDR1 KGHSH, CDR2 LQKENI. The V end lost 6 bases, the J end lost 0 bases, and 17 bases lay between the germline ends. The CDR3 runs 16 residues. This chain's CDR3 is CASSSGHLLLNTEAFF. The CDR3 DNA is TGTGCCAGCTCCTCGGGACACCTTTTACTGAACACTGAAGCTTTCTTT.

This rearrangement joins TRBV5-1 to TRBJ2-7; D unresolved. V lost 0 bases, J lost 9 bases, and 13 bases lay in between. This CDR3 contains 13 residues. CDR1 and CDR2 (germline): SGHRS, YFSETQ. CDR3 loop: CASSLAFGSRQYF. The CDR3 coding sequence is TGCGCCAGCAGCTTGGCTTTCGGGTCTAGGCAGTACTTC. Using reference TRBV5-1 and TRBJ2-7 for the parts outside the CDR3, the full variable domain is KAGVTQTPRYLIKTRGQQVTLSCSPISGHRSVSWYQQTPGQGLQFLFEYFSETQRNKGNFPGRFSGRQFSNSRSEMNVSTLELGDSALYLCASSLAFGSRQYFGPGTRLTVT.

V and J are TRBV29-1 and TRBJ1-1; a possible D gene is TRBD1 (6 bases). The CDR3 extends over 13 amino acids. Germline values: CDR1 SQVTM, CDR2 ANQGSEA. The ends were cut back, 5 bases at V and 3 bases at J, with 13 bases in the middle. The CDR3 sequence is CSVSREGDTEAFF. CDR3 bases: TGCAGCGTTTCTCGGGAGGGGGACACTGAAGCTTTCTTT. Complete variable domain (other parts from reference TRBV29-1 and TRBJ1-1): SAVISQKPSRDICQRGTSLTIQCQVDSQVTMMFWYRQQPGQSLTLIATANQGSEATYESGFVIDKFPISRPNLTFSTLTVSNMSPEDSSIYLCSVSREGDTEAFFGQGTRLTVV.

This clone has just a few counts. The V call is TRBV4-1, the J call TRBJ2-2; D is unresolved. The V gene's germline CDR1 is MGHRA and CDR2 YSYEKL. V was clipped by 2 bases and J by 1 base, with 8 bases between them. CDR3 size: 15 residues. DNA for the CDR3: TGCGCCAGCAGCCAATCCCAGATGAACACCGGGGAGCTGTTTTTT. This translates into CASSQSQMNTGELFF.

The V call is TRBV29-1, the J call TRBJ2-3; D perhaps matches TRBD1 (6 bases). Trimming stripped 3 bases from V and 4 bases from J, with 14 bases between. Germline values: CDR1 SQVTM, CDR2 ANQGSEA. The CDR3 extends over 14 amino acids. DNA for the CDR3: TGCAGCGTTGAGGACAGCGGCCTATCAGATACGCAGTATTTT. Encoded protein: CSVEDSGLSDTQYF.

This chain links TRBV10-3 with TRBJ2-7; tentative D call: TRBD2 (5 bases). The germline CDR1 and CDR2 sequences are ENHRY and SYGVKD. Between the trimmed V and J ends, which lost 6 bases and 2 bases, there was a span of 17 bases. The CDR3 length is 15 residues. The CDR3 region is CAIRPRGDDPYEQYF. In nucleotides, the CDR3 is TGTGCCATCAGGCCCCGGGGAGATGACCCCTACGAGCAGTACTTC.

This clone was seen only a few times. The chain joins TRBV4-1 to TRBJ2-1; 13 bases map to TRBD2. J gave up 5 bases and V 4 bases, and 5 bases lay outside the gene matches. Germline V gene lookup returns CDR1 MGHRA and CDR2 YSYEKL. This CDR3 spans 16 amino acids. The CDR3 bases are TGCGCCAGCAGCCCGGGACTAGCGGGATGGAACAATGAGCAGTTCTTC. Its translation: CASSPGLAGWNNEQFF.

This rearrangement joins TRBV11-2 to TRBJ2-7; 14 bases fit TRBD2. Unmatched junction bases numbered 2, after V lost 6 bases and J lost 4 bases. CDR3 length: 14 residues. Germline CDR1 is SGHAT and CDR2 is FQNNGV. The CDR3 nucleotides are TGTGCCAGCAGACGGACTAGCGGGAGGTACGAGCAGTACTTC. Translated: CASRRTSGRYEQYF.

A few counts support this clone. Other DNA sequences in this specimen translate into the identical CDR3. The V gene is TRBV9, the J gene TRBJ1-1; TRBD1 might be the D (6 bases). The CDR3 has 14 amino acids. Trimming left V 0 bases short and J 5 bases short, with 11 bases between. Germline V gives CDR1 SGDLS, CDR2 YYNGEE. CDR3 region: CASSVGGGGTEAFF. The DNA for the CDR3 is TGTGCCAGCAGCGTAGGAGGGGGGGGGACTGAAGCTTTCTTT.

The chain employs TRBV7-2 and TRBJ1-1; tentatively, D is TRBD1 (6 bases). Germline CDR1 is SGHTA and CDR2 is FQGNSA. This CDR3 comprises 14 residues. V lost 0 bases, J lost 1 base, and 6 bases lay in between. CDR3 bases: TGTGCCAGCAGCTTAGCGACAGGGAACACTGAAGCTTTCTTT. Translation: CASSLATGNTEAFF. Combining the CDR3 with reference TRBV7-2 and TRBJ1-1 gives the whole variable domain GAGVSQSPSNKVTEKGKDVELRCDPISGHTALYWYRQSLGQGLEFLIYFQGNSAPDKSGLPSDRFSAERTGGSVSTLTIQRTQQEDSAVYLCASSLATGNTEAFFGQGTRLTVV.

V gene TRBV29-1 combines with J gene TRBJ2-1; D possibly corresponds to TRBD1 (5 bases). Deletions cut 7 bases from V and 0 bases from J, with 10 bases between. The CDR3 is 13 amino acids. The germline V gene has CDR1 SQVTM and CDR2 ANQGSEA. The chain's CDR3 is CSGQGSSYNEQFF. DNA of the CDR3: TGCAGCGGCCAGGGAAGCTCCTACAATGAGCAGTTCTTC.

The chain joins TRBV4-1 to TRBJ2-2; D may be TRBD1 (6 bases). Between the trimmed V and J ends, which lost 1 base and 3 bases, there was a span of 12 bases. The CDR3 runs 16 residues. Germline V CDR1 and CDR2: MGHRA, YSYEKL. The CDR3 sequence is CASSQARTAYTGELFF. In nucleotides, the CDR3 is TGCGCCAGCAGCCAAGCCCGGACAGCCTACACCGGGGAGCTGTTTTTT.